This T cell receptor beta chain comes out of a study of blood T cell repertoires in COVID-19. Across the whole study: Some COVID-19 samples were acute and others convalescent; all came from the United States, Italy and Spain. PBMCs, B-cell-depleted T cells, or T cells provided the cDNA or gDNA that made up the material.

Original analysis: The assay estimated nucleated cells by amplifying reference gene primers. Data came from immunoSEQ multiplex PCR; TCRdb stores just in-frame clones and leaves some out. V and J calls and clone size follow that table, whereas D and trimming were derived from the DNA. The table has 150,000 or so clones, around 82% seen once. This clone was seen many times. Recruited during active infection, patients (from Seattle) were subsequently followed longitudinally. The V gene's germline CDR1 is MNHEY and CDR2 SMNVEV (reference sequence). Trimming stripped 5 bases from V and 1 base from J, with 12 bases between. This CDR3 has 16 amino acids.

V is TRBV27 and J is TRBJ1-6, with D possibly TRBD1 on 5 matching bases. Sequences were obtained from peripheral blood. This TCR came from a woman in her thirties or forties with COVID-19, enrolled during active disease. CDR3 sequence (DNA): TGTGCCAGCAGTACCCTTGGGGCGTCCTATAATTCACCCCTCCACTTT. It specifies CASSTLGASYNSPLHF.